This T cell receptor beta chain was identified in a study of blood T cell repertoires in COVID-19 (dated by TCRdb to 2018 to 2020). Regarding the research as a whole: The collaborator samples originated in the United States, Italy and Spain and spanned the acute and convalescent phases of COVID-19. The prospective study material was composed of cDNA or gDNA derived from T cells, B-cell-depleted T cells, or PBMCs. Subjects who had been exposed to COVID-19, were actively infected with it, or had recovered from it provided the deeply sampled blood TCRbeta repertoires that made up the dataset. The repertoires were made available in a free public database intended to serve as a resource for research on the immune response to SARS-CoV-2. Samples came from the ongoing ImmuneRACE study (first 160 participants) plus 1,254 subjects from 6 global collaborators. Sample metadata almost always included a de-identified subject ID, COVID-19 status, age in years and sex. HLA class I and class II types, where available, came from metadata supplied by the sample provider rather than from assay-based typing. Paper-wide results and their limitations: Clinical and demographic metadata were provided uncurated, with the amount varying by source and participant.

The collaborating institutions used their own protocols to collect whole blood in K2EDTA tubes. Collaborator samples were shipped for TCRbeta analysis as frozen whole blood, isolated PBMCs, or DNA extracted from either sample type. TCRbeta CDR3 regions were amplified from genomic DNA by means of the immunoSEQ Assay, a bias-controlled multiplex PCR. On the study's bioinformatics: Within the assay, amplification of reference gene primers was used to estimate how many nucleated cells each sample contained. To quantify the absolute abundance of each unique TCRbeta CDR3 rearrangement, sequence reads were collapsed and filtered. For each sample, productive Simpson clonality was calculated as the square root of Simpson's diversity index across productive rearrangements. The table comes from immuneACCESS by way of TCRdb, which keeps in-frame sequences with V and J called. Part of the clones is missing from these tables; in studies checked, under half for an unresolved V gene and the rest for unknown reasons. From that table come the V and J calls and clone size; the DNA was used to work out D and trimming. Across this sample there are some 120,000 clones, with around 89% seen only once. The ten largest clonotypes hold approximately 8% of the sample.

Worth noting for this clone: Its target antigen remains unknown. It has no much larger one-base neighbor in the sample; base qualities were not kept.

Sample: peripheral blood. This receptor was taken from a man aged 50-60 years with acute or convalescent COVID-19.

Read as DNA, the sequence is TGTGCCAGCAGCTTCGGACAGGGGGCCGACACTGAAGCTTTCTTT. Translated, this gives CASSFGQGADTEAFF. The sequence is built from TRBV7-9 and TRBJ1-1, with TRBD1 identical over 11 junction bases. The V end gives up 3 bases and the J end 3 bases, leaving 3 bases in the junction not matched to a gene. Counted from cysteine to phenylalanine, this CDR3 has 15 amino acids. Left in the record is the CDR3 DNA by itself, 45 bases read in frame from the first base. CDR1 and CDR2 were assigned from the germline V gene (reference sequence) as SEHNR and FQNEAQ.